This TCR beta chain was profiled in a study of shared clonotypes between healthy human individuals. In the study overall: Ranging from 18 to 49 in age, donors were two women and a few men. Study results and caveats: Only blood underwent sampling, and tissue repertoires likely differ.

After removal of 2 bases from V and 4 bases from J, the junction contained 6 bases not matched to a gene. Germline V gene lookup returns CDR1 MNHEY and CDR2 SMNVEV (reference sequence). The CDR3 consists of 15 residues. Terminally differentiated effector memory CD45RA+ cells were excluded from the naive CD8 cells, which were CD45RO-negative and positively selected for CCR7. The genomic DNA of each subset was split evenly across several immunoSEQ plates. Original methodology: Junction-only sequences without quality scores were provided by ImmunoSEQ, so filtering was different. Sequencing used immunoSEQ multiplex PCR; TCRdb keeps in-frame clones, though not all of them. V and J calls and clone size are those listed in that table; D and trimming were worked out from the DNA. The data show around 2,100,000 clones, about 95% seen once. This clone was detected once. Its antigen is still unknown.

The sequencing sample was made of naive CD8+ T cells sorted from blood. The chain couples TRBV27 to TRBJ1-2, with TRBD1 matching over 8 bases. The receptor's source is a man aged 18 to 29 in good health. The CDR3 DNA sequence: TGTGCCAGCAGTTTACTCGGGACAGGCATCTATGGCTACACCTTC. This codes for CASSLLGTGIYGYTF.